The sample holds a few counts of the clone carrying this T cell receptor beta chain. Its antigen is not known. The CDR3 contains 15 residues. Germline V lookup: CDR1 MNHEY, CDR2 SVGEGT. The V and J ends lost 6 bases and 3 bases, in that order; junction bases with no gene match: 8. The data were taken from a study of human T cells and chemical hapten exposure. About the research overall: TCR yields per sample varied, mainly owing to small pooled library volume differences. Findings and caveats of the study: Versus controls, significantly more large CDR3 similarity clusters arose from expanded TCRs.

Stated time point: patch test 3, about 24 weeks after DPC sensitization. Treatment specified: therapeutic diphenylcyclopropenone sensitization with weekly scalp DPC. TCRdb re-called the RACE reads through MiXCR, storing one row per CDR3 protein. The data contain just under 65,000 distinct CDR3 sequences, 11% of them singletons. This specimen was whole blood, taken in connection with sensitization to the hapten diphenylcyclopropenone (DPC). V and J are TRBV6-2 or TRBV6-3 and TRBJ2-7, with TRBD1 identical over 10 bases. The source of this sequence is a woman aged 30 to 39 with alopecia areata. Some clones in this sample may be carry-over from other donors' samples. The CDR3 is CASRGTGVRGYEQYF. DNA of the CDR3: TGTGCCAGCAGAGGGACAGGGGTACGGGGCTACGAGCAGTACTTC.